This T cell receptor (beta chain) was profiled in a study of T cells in tuberculosis. The germline V gene has CDR1 GTSNPN and CDR2 SVGIG (reference sequence). V dropped 1 base and J dropped 0 bases, with 13 bases sitting between them. The CDR3 has 15 amino acids. Profiling relied on immunoSEQ multiplex PCR, and the TCRdb table lists in-frame clones only, not all of them. Found here are just under 45,000 clones, roughly 94% of them singletons; the top ten hold 1.5% to 2%. Points from the study as a whole: GEM motif frequencies gave over 55% accuracy; the GMM repertoire gave 80% to 90%. The TCR-beta difference was not significant; alpha differences partly reflected length.

Points on this clone: Its antigen is not identified.

The receptor was derived from a donor between 5 and 29 years old with latent tuberculosis or without tuberculosis infection. Some clones in this sample may be carry-over from other donors' samples. The chain employs TRBV30 and TRBJ2-7; D may be TRBD1 (6 bases). The material sequenced was PBMCs. In nucleotides, the CDR3 is TGTGCCTGGAGTGGAACAGGGTTAAGCTCCTACGAGCAGTACTTC. The encoded protein is CAWSGTGLSSYEQYF.